Given below is one TCR beta chain in context. The sample is drawn from a study of regulatory T cells in long-lasting Graves disease. Time point of the sample: newly diagnosed GD, antithyroid drugs for less than 3 months. The TCR library was made from RNA extracted from PBMCs. The TCR beta library used iRepertoire HTBI primers with Arm-PCR amplification of CDR3. TCRdb re-derived calls from the multiplex PCR reads in MiXCR, one entry per CDR3 protein. The repertoire has over 400,000 distinct CDR3 sequences, 13% to 15% of them found once; the top ten carry under 20%. V was clipped by 1 base and J by 8 bases; unmatched bases: 7. Germline CDR1 reads GTSNPN; CDR2 reads SVGIG (reference sequence). The length of the CDR3 is 15 residues. These data were likewise used in another study, on T cells in Graves' hyperthyroidism and ophthalmopathy. This second study notes: The patients, who ranged from 18 to 65 in age, presented with newly diagnosed hyperthyroidism lasting under 2 months. A first-round RT-PCR of the TCR CDR3 used the HTBI primer set.

The V gene is TRBV30, the J gene TRBJ1-6, with 8 bases that match TRBD1. Sequenced here: peripheral blood mononuclear cells (PBMCs), sampled at new diagnosis, from a patient treated with antithyroid drugs. The clonotype was recovered from a woman between 45 and 65 years old with Graves disease. Here the CDR3 DNA reads TGTGCCTGGAGTGAACCAGGGGGCAGGGATTCACCCCTCCACTTT. Amino acid sequence: CAWSEPGGRDSPLHF.